The next 20 T cell receptor beta chains were all read from a single sample in a study of cytomegalovirus exposure and HLA in healthy donors. PCR involved 60 Vbeta and 13 Jbeta primers. Clones were sequenced by immunoSEQ multiplex PCR, and TCRdb holds only the in-frame ones, with some missing. The sample carries 100,000 or so clones, 79% recorded once. Sequencing was done on a sample of PBMCs. The receptor source for this set is a woman aged 40 to 50 in good health and CMV-seronegative.

This rearrangement joins TRBV2 to TRBJ1-3; 10 nucleotides agree with TRBD1. The CDR3 extends over 13 amino acids. Germline CDR1 is SNHLY and CDR2 is FYNNEI. Trimming at V came to 6 bases and at J to 5 bases, leaving 1 base not matched to a gene. CDR3 in DNA: TGTGCCAGCAGGGGACAGGGGAGAAACACCATATATTTT. Its protein is CASRGQGRNTIYF. Filled out from reference TRBV2 and TRBJ1-3, the complete variable domain reads EPEVTQTPSHQVTQMGQEVILRCVPISNHLYFYWYRQILGQKVEFLVSFYNNEISEKSEIFDDQFSVERPDGSNFTLKIRSTKLEDSAMYFCASRGQGRNTIYFGEGSWLTVV.

This rearrangement joins TRBV7-9 to TRBJ2-1; a possible D gene is TRBD1 (6 bases). The V end lost 5 bases, the J end lost 14 bases, and 16 bases lay between the germline ends. Germline CDR1 and CDR2: SEHNR and FQNEAQ (reference sequence). This CDR3 is 12 amino acids long. CDR3 nucleotide sequence: TGTGCCAGCAGCATATTCCGGGACAAGGAGTTCTTC. It is translated as CASSIFRDKEFF.

V usage is TRBV2 and J usage is TRBJ2-1, with D possibly being TRBD2 (6 bases). This CDR3 has 16 amino acids. Per germline, CDR1 SNHLY and CDR2 FYNNEI. With 8 bases removed from V and 6 bases from J, the gap between germline ends came to 23 bases. CDR3 loop: CASAISWDSGGNEQFF. In nucleotides, the CDR3 is TGTGCCAGCGCCATAAGCTGGGACTCCGGGGGCAATGAGCAGTTCTTC.

The chain links TRBV18 to TRBJ1-5, with a possible D match to TRBD1 (6 bases). Germline values: CDR1 KGHSH, CDR2 LQKENI. V lost 5 bases, J lost 0 bases, and 11 bases lay in between. The CDR3 covers 15 residues. The CDR3 nucleotides are TGTGCCAGCTCAAGGGACACCCTTAGCAATCAGCCCCAGCATTTT. It specifies CASSRDTLSNQPQHF.

This chain links TRBV9 with TRBJ2-3, with unresolved D. Germline CDR1 is SGDLS and CDR2 is YYNGEE. CDR3 length: 13 residues. Trimming removed 3 bases at V and 5 bases at J, with 10 bases between. CDR3 DNA: TGTGCCAGCAGCGCAGGATACGGAGATACGCAGTATTTT. Protein: CASSAGYGDTQYF.

DNA for the CDR3: TGTGCCAGCAGTTCCCATGGAGATGGCTACACCTTC. It codes for CASSSHGDGYTF. The chain employs TRBV28 and TRBJ1-2, with D unclear. The CDR3 is 12 residues long. In germline, CDR1 is MDHEN, CDR2 SYDVKM. V was cut by 4 bases and J by 6 bases, with 9 bases left in between.

The gene calls are TRBV19 and TRBJ1-1, with TRBD1 identical over 9 bases. The germline V gene encodes CDR1 LNHDA and CDR2 SQIVND (reference sequence). The ends lost 5 bases at V and 3 bases at J; junction bases unmatched: 7. The CDR3 runs 15 residues. CDR3 in DNA: TGTGCCAGTAGTCCCCAGACAGGGGGAGACACTGAAGCTTTCTTT. This encodes CASSPQTGGDTEAFF.

This chain links TRBV7-8 with TRBJ1-2; tentatively, D is TRBD1 (5 bases). V lost 0 bases, J lost 4 bases, and 9 bases lay in between. Per the germline V gene, CDR1 is SGHVS and CDR2 is FQNEAQ. The length of the CDR3 is 14 residues. CDR3 amino acids: CASSLARGSYGYTF. As DNA, the CDR3 is TGTGCCAGCAGCTTAGCGCGGGGCAGCTATGGCTACACCTTC. Full variable domain (rest looked up from reference TRBV7-8 and TRBJ1-2): GAGVSQSPRYKVAKRGQDVALRCDPISGHVSLFWYQQALGQGPEFLTYFQNEAQLDKSGLPSDRFFAERPEGSVSTLKIQRTQQEDSAVYLCASSLARGSYGYTFGSGTRLTVV.

Here the CDR3 reads CASSGGWRDTEAFF. CDR3 nucleotides: TGTGCCAGCAGTGGAGGTTGGCGGGACACTGAAGCTTTCTTT. This rearrangement joins TRBV6-1 to TRBJ1-1, with D hard to call. Trimming stripped 4 bases from V and 3 bases from J, with 12 bases between. The CDR3 consists of 14 residues. Per germline, CDR1 MNHNS and CDR2 SASEGT.

This clone was seen more than once but under ten times. This rearrangement joins TRBV4-1 to TRBJ1-1; 8 bases agree with TRBD1. The CDR3 covers 15 residues. Germline V lookup: CDR1 MGHRA, CDR2 YSYEKL. J was trimmed by 1 base and V by 3 bases; bases with no gene match: 4. CDR3 sequence: CASSHAGGGNTEAFF. The DNA for the CDR3 is TGCGCCAGCAGCCATGCAGGGGGCGGGAACACTGAAGCTTTCTTT.

J is TRBJ2-7 and V is TRBV28; 9 bases map to TRBD2. V was pared by 4 bases and J by 2 bases, with 6 bases of the junction left unmatched. From germline, CDR1 is MDHEN and CDR2 SYDVKM. CDR3 length: 15 amino acids. DNA for the CDR3: TGTGCCAGCAGTTCAATTCCTAGCGGGGCCTACGAGCAGTACTTC. It codes for CASSSIPSGAYEQYF.

This chain uses TRBV27 with TRBJ1-1; D gene unclear. This CDR3 contains 13 residues. Germline V lookup: CDR1 MNHEY, CDR2 SMNVEV (reference sequence). V gave up 7 bases and J gave up 0 bases, with 9 bases separating them. The CDR3 coding sequence is TGTGCCAGCAAGCGCGTGCTGAACACTGAAGCTTTCTTT. Residues: CASKRVLNTEAFF.

There are a few counts of this clone. The chain couples TRBV7-9 to TRBJ2-7, with 7 bases identical to TRBD2. J gave up 2 bases and V 0 bases, and 7 bases lay outside the gene matches. CDR3 length: 16 amino acids. Germline V CDR1 and CDR2: SEHNR, FQNEAQ (reference sequence). CDR3 in amino acids: CASSLAGGSGTYEQYF. CDR3 DNA: TGTGCCAGCAGCTTAGCGGGCGGGAGCGGCACCTACGAGCAGTACTTC.

CDR3 protein: CSVDNLSNTEAFF. CDR3 sequence (DNA): TGCAGCGTTGATAATCTATCCAACACTGAAGCTTTCTTT. This sequence joins TRBV29-1 and TRBJ1-1, with no clear D. This CDR3 is built from 13 residues. Germline CDR1 is SQVTM and CDR2 is ANQGSEA. Trimming stripped 3 bases from V and 2 bases from J, with 10 bases between.

The gene calls are TRBV7-7 and TRBJ2-5; possibly TRBD1 for D (6 bases). The CDR3 consists of 14 residues. Trimming cost V 1 base and J 3 bases, with 9 bases left between them. In germline, CDR1 is SSHAT, CDR2 FNYEAQ (reference sequence). CDR3 sequence (DNA): TGTGCCAGCAGCTTAGAACCAGGGGAAGAGACCCAGTACTTC. Encoded protein: CASSLEPGEETQYF.

This clone has more than one count but fewer than ten. The gene calls are TRBV4-1 and TRBJ2-1, with TRBD2 identical over 12 bases. The CDR3 is made up of 22 amino acids. Unmatched junction bases numbered 18, after V lost 3 bases and J lost 0 bases. Germline V gives CDR1 MGHRA, CDR2 YSYEKL. CDR3 amino acids: CASSHNVKLRTSGKSSYNEQFF. The CDR3 DNA follows: TGCGCCAGCAGCCACAACGTTAAGCTGAGGACTAGCGGGAAGAGCTCCTACAATGAGCAGTTCTTC.

The chain recombines TRBV4-3 with TRBJ1-2; 9 bases are a match to TRBD1. V gave up 0 bases and J gave up 2 bases; unmatched junction bases: 4. This CDR3 region has 16 residues. The V gene's germline CDR1 is LGHNA and CDR2 YSLEER. The CDR3 loop reads CASSQDLGQGNYGYTF. DNA of the CDR3: TGCGCCAGCAGCCAAGATTTGGGACAGGGAAACTATGGCTACACCTTC.

The chain links TRBV6-6 to TRBJ1-1; a possible D gene is TRBD1 (6 bases). CDR3 length equals 16 residues. Between the trimmed V and J ends, which lost 2 bases and 4 bases, there was a span of 17 bases. The germline gives CDR1 MNHNY, CDR2 SVGAGI (reference sequence). The CDR3 loop reads CASSYIEQGVITEAFF. In nucleotides, the CDR3 is TGTGCCAGCAGTTACATCGAACAGGGAGTAATCACTGAAGCTTTCTTT.

This clone was counted once. The chain carries TRBV7-2 and TRBJ2-7, with 7 bases that match TRBD1. Trimming at V came to 4 bases and at J to 2 bases, leaving 5 bases not matched to a gene. The CDR3 runs to 14 residues. The germline CDR1 and CDR2 sequences are SGHTA and FQGNSA. This CDR3 is CASSWAGTAYEQYF. The DNA for the CDR3 is TGTGCCAGCAGCTGGGCAGGGACAGCCTACGAGCAGTACTTC.

The chain employs TRBV4-2 and TRBJ2-1; 10 nucleotides line up with TRBD1. Germline CDR1 reads LGHNA; CDR2 reads YNFKEQ. The V segment lost 4 bases and the J segment 8 bases; nucleotides outside the gene matches: 11. CDR3 length equals 16 residues. CDR3 region: CASSRLTGGENYEQFF. CDR3 nucleotide sequence: TGTGCCAGCAGCCGATTGACAGGGGGCGAGAACTATGAGCAGTTCTTC.